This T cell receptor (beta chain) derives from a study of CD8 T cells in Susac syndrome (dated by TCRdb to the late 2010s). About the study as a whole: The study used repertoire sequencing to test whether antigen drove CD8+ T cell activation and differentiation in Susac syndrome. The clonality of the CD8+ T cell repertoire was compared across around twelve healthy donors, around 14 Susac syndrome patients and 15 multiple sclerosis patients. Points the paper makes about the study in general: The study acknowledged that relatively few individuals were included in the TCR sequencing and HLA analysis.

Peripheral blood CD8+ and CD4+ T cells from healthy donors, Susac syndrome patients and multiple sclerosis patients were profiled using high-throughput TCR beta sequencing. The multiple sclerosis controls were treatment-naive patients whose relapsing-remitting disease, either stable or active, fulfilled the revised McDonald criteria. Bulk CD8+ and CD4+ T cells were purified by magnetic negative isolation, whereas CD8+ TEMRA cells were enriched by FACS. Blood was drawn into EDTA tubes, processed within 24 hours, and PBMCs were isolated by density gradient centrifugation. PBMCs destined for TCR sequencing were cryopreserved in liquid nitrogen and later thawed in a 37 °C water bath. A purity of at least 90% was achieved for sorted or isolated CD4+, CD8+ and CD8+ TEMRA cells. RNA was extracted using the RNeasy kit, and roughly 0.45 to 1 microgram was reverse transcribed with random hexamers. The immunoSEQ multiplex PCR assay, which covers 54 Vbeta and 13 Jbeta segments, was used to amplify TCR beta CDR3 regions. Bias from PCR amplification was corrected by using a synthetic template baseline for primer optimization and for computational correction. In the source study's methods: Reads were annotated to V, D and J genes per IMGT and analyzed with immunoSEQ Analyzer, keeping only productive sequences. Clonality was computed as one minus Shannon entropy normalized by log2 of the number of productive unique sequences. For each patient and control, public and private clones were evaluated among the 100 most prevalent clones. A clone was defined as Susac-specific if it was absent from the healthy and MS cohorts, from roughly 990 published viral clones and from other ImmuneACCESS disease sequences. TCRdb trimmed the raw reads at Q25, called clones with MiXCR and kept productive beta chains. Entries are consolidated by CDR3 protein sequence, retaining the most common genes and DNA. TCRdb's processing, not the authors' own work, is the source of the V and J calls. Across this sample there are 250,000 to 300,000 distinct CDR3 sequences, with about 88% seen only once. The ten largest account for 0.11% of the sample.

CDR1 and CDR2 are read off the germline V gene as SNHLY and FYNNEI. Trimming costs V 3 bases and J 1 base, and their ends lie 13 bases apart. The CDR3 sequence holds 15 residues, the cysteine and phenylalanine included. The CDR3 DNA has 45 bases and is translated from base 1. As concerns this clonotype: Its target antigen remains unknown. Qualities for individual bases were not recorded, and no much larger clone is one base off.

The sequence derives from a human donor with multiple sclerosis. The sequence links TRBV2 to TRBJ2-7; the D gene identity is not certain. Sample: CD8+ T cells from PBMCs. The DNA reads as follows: TGTGCCAGCAGTGATGAACTTCGGCTATCCTACGAGCAGTACTTC. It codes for CASSDELRLSYEQYF. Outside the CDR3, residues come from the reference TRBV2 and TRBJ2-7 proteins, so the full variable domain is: EPEVTQTPSHQVTQMGQEVILRCVPISNHLYFYWYRQILGQKVEFLVSFYNNEISEKSEIFDDQFSVERPDGSNFTLKIRSTKLEDSAMYFCASSDELRLSYEQYFGPGTRLTVT.